The 6 T cell receptor beta chains given below trace back to one sample, sequenced in a study of T cell repertoires in cytomegalovirus infection. A single record per CDR3 protein comes from TCRdb applying MiXCR to the reads. The data contain 54,000 or so distinct CDR3 sequences, roughly a third of them singletons. No cognate antigen is known for these TCRs. Sequencing was carried out using PBMCs, sequenced either directly or after in vitro stimulation (not recorded which). The receptors come from a human donor in good health (CMV status not recorded). Some clones in this sample may be carry-over from other donors' samples.

The table lists this clonotype with many counts. CDR3 loop: CASSITAGPSYNEQFF. DNA for the CDR3: TGTGCCAGCAGCATAACAGCGGGACCCTCCTACAATGAGCAGTTCTTC. The J gene is TRBJ2-1, the V gene TRBV7-2; 7 bases match TRBD2. The CDR3 covers 16 residues. The germline CDR1 and CDR2 sequences are SGHTA and FQGNSA. V lost 5 bases to trimming and J lost 0 bases; unmatched junction nucleotides: 7.

The chain links TRBV20-1 to TRBJ2-3, with D hard to call. Germline values: CDR1 DFQATT, CDR2 SNEGSKA (reference sequence). This CDR3 has 10 amino acids. Here the CDR3 DNA reads TGCAGCTGCCAGTTCGATACGCAGTATTTT. This encodes CSCQFDTQYF.

This clonotype was recorded at least ten times. V and J are TRBV7-2 and TRBJ2-3, with TRBD1 as a possible D gene (6 bases). This CDR3 is 14 amino acids long. V dropped 1 base and J dropped 5 bases, with 10 bases sitting between them. Looked up from germline, CDR1 is SGHTA and CDR2 is FQGNSA. CDR3 nucleotides: TGTGCCAGCAGCTTAGACAGGGAAGGAGATACGCAGTATTTT. This gives the protein CASSLDREGDTQYF.

V is TRBV6-1 and J is TRBJ2-7, with D possibly being TRBD2 (6 bases). V dropped 2 bases and J dropped 3 bases, with 14 bases sitting between them. The V gene's germline CDR1 is MNHNS and CDR2 SASEGT. The CDR3 loop spans 15 amino acids. CDR3 sequence: CASSETSGGGYEQYF. Here the CDR3 DNA reads TGTGCCAGCAGTGAAACGTCCGGGGGTGGCTACGAGCAGTACTTC.

V and J are TRBV7-9 and TRBJ2-5, with a weak D call TRBD2 (6 bases). CDR3 size: 14 residues. Germline-derived CDR1 and CDR2 are SEHNR and FQNEAQ (reference sequence). With 3 bases removed from V and 2 bases from J, the gap between germline ends came to 10 bases. DNA for the CDR3: TGTGCCAGCAGCTTGGGGGAGGCGCAAGAGACCCAGTACTTC. It translates to CASSLGEAQETQYF. The full variable domain, completed using reference TRBV7-9 and TRBJ2-5, is DTGVSQNPRHKITKRGQNVTFRCDPISEHNRLYWYRQTLGQGPEFLTYFQNEAQLEKSRLLSDRFSAERPKGSFSTLEIQRTEQGDSAMYLCASSLGEAQETQYFGPGTRLLVL.

This clonotype was seen only a few times. The rearrangement joins TRBV6-1 to TRBJ2-7; 7 nucleotides line up with TRBD1. Germline CDR1 MNHNS, CDR2 SASEGT. The CDR3 runs to 16 residues. Trimming removed 6 bases from V and 3 bases from J; junction bases left unmatched: 14. CDR3 sequence: CASSWTGNNHGYEQYF. CDR3 bases: TGTGCCAGCAGCTGGACAGGAAATAACCATGGCTACGAGCAGTACTTC.